This TCR beta chain was found in a study of glioma-infiltrating T cells after dendritic cell vaccination. Study conclusions and caveats: TCR clonality showed no direct relationship with survival.

Comment on this clone: Its target is unknown.

Regarding time point: after dendritic cell vaccination, including at tumor progression/relapse. Only patients with spare fresh-frozen tumor and over two years of follow-up were included. The primer mix had 60 V beta and 13 J beta primers. Using immunoSEQ multiplex PCR, the repertoire was profiled, and TCRdb retains in-frame clones only, with some absent. The data show some 90,000 clones, around four fifths seen once. Germline lookup yields CDR1 WSHSY and CDR2 SAAADI. The CDR3 is 16 residues long. V lost 7 bases to trimming and J lost 3 bases; unmatched junction nucleotides: 11. The material was blood, obtained after dendritic cell vaccination. The chain joins TRBV10-2 to TRBJ2-3; TRBD1 matches 9 bases. The TCR comes from a human donor with glioblastoma. The CDR3 here is CASKGLQGAWTDTQYF. Here the CDR3 DNA reads TGCGCCAGCAAAGGGTTACAGGGGGCTTGGACAGATACGCAGTATTTT.